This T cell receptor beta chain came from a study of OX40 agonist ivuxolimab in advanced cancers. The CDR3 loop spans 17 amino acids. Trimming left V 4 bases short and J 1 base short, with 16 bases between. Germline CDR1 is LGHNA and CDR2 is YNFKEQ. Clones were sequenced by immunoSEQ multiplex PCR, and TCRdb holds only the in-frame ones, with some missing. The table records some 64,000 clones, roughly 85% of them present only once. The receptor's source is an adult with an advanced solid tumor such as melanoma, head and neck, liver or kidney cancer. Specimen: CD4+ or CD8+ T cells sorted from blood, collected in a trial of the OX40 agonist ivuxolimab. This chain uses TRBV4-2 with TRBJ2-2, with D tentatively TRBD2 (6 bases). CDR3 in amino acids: CASSPGTGLQNTGELFF. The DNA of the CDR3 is TGTGCCAGCAGCCCCGGGACGGGACTCCAGAACACCGGGGAGCTGTTTTTT.